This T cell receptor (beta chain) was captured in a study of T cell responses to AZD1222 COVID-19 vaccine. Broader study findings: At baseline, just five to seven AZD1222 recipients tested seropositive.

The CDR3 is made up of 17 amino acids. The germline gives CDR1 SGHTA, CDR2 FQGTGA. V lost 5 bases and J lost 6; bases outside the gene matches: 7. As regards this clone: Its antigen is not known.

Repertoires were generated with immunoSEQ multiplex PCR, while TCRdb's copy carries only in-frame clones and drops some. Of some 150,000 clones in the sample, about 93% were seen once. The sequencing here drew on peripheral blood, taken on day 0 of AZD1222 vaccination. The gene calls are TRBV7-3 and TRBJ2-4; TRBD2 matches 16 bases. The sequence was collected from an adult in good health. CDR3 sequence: CASSPGLAGGLRNIQYF. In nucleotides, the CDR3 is TGTGCCAGCAGCCCGGGACTAGCGGGAGGGCTCAGAAACATTCAGTACTTC.